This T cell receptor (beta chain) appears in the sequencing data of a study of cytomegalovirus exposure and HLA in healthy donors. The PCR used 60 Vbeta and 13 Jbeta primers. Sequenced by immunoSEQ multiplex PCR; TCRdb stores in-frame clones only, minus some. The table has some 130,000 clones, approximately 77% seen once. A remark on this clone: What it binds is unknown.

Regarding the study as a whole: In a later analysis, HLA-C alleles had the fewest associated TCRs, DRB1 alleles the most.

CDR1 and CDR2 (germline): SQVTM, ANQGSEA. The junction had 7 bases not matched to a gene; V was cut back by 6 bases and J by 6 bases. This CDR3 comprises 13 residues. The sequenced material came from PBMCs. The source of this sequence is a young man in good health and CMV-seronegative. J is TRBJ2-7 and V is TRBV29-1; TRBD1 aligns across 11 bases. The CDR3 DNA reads TGCAGCGTAGGGGGACAGGGGGTTGGCGAGCAGTACTTC. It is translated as CSVGGQGVGEQYF.